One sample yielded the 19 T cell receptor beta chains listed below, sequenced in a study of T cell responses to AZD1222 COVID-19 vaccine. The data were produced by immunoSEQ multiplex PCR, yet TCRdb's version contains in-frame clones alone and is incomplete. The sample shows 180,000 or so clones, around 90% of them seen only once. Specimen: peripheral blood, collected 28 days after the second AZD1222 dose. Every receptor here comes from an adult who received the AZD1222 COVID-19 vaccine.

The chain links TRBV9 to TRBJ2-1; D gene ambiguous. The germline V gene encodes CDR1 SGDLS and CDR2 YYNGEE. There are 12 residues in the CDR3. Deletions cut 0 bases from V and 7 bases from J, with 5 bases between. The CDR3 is CASSVALNEQFF. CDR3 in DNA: TGTGCCAGCAGCGTAGCTTTAAATGAGCAGTTCTTC.

The CDR3 loop is CASSLTGLANSPLHF. The DNA for the CDR3 is TGTGCCAGCAGTTTAACAGGTCTCGCTAATTCACCCCTCCACTTT. The chain carries TRBV27 and TRBJ1-6; possibly TRBD1 for D (5 bases). CDR1 is MNHEY, CDR2 SMNVEV, per germline (reference sequence). V lost 2 bases to trimming and J lost 6 bases, with 11 bases between them. The CDR3 runs to 15 residues.

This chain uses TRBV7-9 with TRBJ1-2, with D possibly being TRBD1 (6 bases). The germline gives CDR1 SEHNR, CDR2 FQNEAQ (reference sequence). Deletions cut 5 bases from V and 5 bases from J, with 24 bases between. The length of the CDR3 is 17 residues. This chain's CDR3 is CASSPKPEQGRGYGYTF. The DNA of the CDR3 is TGTGCCAGCAGCCCTAAGCCCGAACAGGGAAGGGGGTATGGCTACACCTTC. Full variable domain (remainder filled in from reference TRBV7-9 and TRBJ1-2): DTGVSQNPRHKITKRGQNVTFRCDPISEHNRLYWYRQTLGQGPEFLTYFQNEAQLEKSRLLSDRFSAERPKGSFSTLEIQRTEQGDSAMYLCASSPKPEQGRGYGYTFGSGTRLTVV.

This CDR3 reads CAWSLPYSPLHF. Here the CDR3 DNA reads TGTGCCTGGAGCCTACCCTATTCACCCCTCCACTTT. The chain has TRBV30 and TRBJ1-6; D gene unclear. V gave up 3 bases and J gave up 8 bases, with 8 bases separating them. This CDR3 is 12 amino acids long. Per the germline V gene, CDR1 is GTSNPN and CDR2 is SVGIG (reference sequence).

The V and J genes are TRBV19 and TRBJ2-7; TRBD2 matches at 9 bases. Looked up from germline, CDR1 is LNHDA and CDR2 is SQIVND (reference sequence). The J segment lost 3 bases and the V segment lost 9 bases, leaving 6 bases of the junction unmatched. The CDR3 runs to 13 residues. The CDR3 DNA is TGTGCCAGCGGGGCTAGCGGGATCTACGAGCAGTACTTC. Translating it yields CASGASGIYEQYF. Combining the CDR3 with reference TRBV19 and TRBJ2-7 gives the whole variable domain DGGITQSPKYLFRKEGQNVTLSCEQNLNHDAMYWYRQDPGQGLRLIYYSQIVNDFQKGDIAEGYSVSREKKESFPLTVTSAQKNPTAFYLCASGASGIYEQYFGPGTRLTVT.

The CDR3 region has the DNA TGTGCCAGCAGCTTAGAGTTCGGCGGGGCGGTTACAGAGACCCAGTACTTC. This encodes CASSLEFGGAVTETQYF. This chain links TRBV11-2 with TRBJ2-5; D perhaps matches TRBD2 (6 bases). The ends were cut back, 0 bases at V and 4 bases at J, with 18 bases in the middle. Germline CDR1 reads SGHAT; CDR2 reads FQNNGV. This CDR3 has 17 residues.

CDR3 loop: CASSFKTYNNEQFF. In DNA form, the CDR3 reads TGTGCCAGCAGCTTCAAGACTTATAACAATGAGCAGTTCTTC. V gene TRBV7-2 combines with J gene TRBJ2-1; D not certain. With 3 bases removed from V and 5 bases from J, the gap between germline ends came to 11 bases. The CDR3 covers 14 residues. Germline V lookup: CDR1 SGHTA, CDR2 FQGNSA.

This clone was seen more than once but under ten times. This CDR3 reads CASSEVAEPTQYF. Here the CDR3 DNA reads TGTGCCAGCAGTGAAGTAGCGGAGCCTACGCAGTATTTT. This chain connects TRBV6-1 to TRBJ2-3; weak D call: TRBD2 (6 bases). The CDR3 runs 13 residues. V lost 1 base to trimming and J lost 8 bases, with 10 bases between them. CDR1 and CDR2 from the germline V gene are MNHNS and SASEGT.

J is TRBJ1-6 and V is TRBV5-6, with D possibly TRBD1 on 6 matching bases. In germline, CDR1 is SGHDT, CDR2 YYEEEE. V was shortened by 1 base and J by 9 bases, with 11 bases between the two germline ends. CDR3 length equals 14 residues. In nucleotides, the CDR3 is TGTGCCAGCAGCTTGAAGGGGGGGAGTTCACCCCTCCACTTT. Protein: CASSLKGGSSPLHF.

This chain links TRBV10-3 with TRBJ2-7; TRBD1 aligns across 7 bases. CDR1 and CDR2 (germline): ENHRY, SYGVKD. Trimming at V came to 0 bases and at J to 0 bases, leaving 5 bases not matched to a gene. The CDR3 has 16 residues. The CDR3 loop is CAISESRQGISYEQYF. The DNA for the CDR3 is TGTGCCATCAGTGAGTCCAGACAGGGTATCTCCTACGAGCAGTACTTC.

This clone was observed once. In nucleotides, the CDR3 is TGTGCCAGCAGTTCCCTGGACAGGCTTAGAGGCTACACCTTC. Translated: CASSSLDRLRGYTF. The J gene is TRBJ1-2, the V gene TRBV28; TRBD1 agrees at 7 bases. Germline CDR1 and CDR2: MDHEN and SYDVKM. Trimming at V came to 4 bases and at J to 8 bases, leaving 10 bases not matched to a gene. This CDR3 has 14 residues.

The CDR3 loop is CASSRAGTPRGYTF. Written as DNA, the CDR3 is TGTGCCAGCAGCCGAGCCGGGACCCCGCGGGGCTACACCTTC. The rearrangement uses TRBV14 and TRBJ1-2; a weak D match, TRBD1 (5 bases). Trimming cost V 4 bases and J 8 bases, with 17 bases left between them. CDR3 length: 14 amino acids. The germline gives CDR1 SGHDN, CDR2 FVKESK.

For the CDR3, the DNA is TGTGCCAGCAGGAGCGGGGCAGCCCAAGAGACCCAGTACTTC. As protein: CASRSGAAQETQYF. This rearrangement joins TRBV5-5 to TRBJ2-5; 7 bases are a match to TRBD2. Germline CDR1 is SGHKS and CDR2 is YYEKEE (reference sequence). The V gene end was trimmed by 5 bases and the J gene end by 1 base; junction bases not matched to a gene: 5. The CDR3 extends over 14 amino acids.

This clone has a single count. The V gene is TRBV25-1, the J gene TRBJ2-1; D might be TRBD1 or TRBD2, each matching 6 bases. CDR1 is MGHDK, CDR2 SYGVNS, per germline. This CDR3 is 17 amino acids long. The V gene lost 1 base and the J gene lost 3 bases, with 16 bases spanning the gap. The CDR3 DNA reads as TGTGCCAGCAGTGAATTCGTCGGGGGCGCGAGCTACAATGAGCAGTTCTTC. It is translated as CASSEFVGGASYNEQFF.

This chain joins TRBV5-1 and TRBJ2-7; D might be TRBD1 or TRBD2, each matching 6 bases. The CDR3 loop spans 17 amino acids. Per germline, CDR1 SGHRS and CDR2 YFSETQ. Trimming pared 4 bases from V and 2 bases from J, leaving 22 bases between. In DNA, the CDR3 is TGCGCCAGCAGCCCAGACCGATCAGGGGACTCCCCCTACGAGCAGTACTTC. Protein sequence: CASSPDRSGDSPYEQYF.

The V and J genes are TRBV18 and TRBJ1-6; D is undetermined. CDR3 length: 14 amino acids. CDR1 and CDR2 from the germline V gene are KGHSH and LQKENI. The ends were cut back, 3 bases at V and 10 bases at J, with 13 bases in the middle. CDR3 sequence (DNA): TGTGCCAGCTCACCGGACGGATCACGGTCACCCCTCCACTTT. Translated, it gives CASSPDGSRSPLHF.

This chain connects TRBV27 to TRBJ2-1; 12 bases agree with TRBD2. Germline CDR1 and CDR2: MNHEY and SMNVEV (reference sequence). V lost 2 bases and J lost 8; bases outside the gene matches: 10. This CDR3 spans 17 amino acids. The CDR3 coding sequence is TGTGCCAGCAGTTTAAGTTTGTCTAGCGGGAGGGCCCATGAGCAGTTCTTC. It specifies CASSLSLSSGRAHEQFF.

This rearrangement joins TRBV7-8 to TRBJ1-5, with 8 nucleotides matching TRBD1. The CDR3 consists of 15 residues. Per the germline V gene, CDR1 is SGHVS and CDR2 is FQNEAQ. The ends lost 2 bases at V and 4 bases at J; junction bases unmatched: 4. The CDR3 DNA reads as TGTGCCAGCAGCTTAAAGACAGGGGAAAATCAGCCCCAGCATTTT. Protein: CASSLKTGENQPQHF.

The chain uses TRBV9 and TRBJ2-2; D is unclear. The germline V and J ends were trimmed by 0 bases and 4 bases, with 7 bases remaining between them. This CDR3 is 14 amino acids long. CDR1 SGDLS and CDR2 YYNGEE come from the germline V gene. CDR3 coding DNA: TGTGCCAGCAGCGTAGGGCGGTCCACCGGGGAGCTGTTTTTT. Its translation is CASSVGRSTGELFF.